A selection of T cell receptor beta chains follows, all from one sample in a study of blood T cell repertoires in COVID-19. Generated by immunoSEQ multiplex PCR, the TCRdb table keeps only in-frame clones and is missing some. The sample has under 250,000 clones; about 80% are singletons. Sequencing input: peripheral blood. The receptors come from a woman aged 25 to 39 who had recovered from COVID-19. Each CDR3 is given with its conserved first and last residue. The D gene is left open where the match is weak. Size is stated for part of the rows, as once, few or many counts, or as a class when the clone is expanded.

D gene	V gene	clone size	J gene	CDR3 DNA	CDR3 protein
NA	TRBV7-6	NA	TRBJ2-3	TGTGCCAGCAGCTTAGGGAGGGGTGGCACAGATACGCAGTATTTT	CASSLGRGGTDTQYF
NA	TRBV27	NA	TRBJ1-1	TGTGCCAGCAGTTTATCGGGGGGTCCCCACACTGAAGCTTTCTTT	CASSLSGGPHTEAFF
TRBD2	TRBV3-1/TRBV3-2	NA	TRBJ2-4	TGTGCCAGCAGCCCGCGCCCTAGCGGGAGTCTAGCCAAAAACATTCAGTACTTC	CASSPRPSGSLAKNIQYF
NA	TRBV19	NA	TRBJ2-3	TGTGCCAGTAGAAAGACGGGCCTAAGGGAGACAGATACGCAGTATTTT	CASRKTGLRETDTQYF
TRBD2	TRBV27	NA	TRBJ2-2	TGTGCCAGCAGGGGTTTGGGGAGGGAAAACACCGGGGAGCTGTTTTTT	CASRGLGRENTGELFF
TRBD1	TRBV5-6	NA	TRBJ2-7	TGTGCCAGCAGCTGTCCGAGACAGGGGCTCTACGAGCAGTACTTC	CASSCPRQGLYEQYF
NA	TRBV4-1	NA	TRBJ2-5	TGCGCCAGCAGCCAAGGCGGAGAGACCCAGTACTTC	CASSQGGETQYF
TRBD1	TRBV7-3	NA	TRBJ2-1	TGTGCCAGCAGCTCGGACAGGGGAGGACATGAGCAGTTCTTC	CASSSDRGGHEQFF
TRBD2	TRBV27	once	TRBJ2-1	TGTGCCAGCAGTTCCCCAGCGGGAGATAGCTACAATGAGCAGTTCTTC	CASSSPAGDSYNEQFF
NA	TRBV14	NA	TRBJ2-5	TGTGCCAGCAGCCAAGTGAAATCCTCTGTGGGACTTGGGGAGACCCAGTACTTC	CASSQVKSSVGLGETQYF
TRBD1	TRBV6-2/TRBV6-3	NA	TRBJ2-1	TGTGCCAGCAGTTACACTCGGGACAGGGGGCAGAAGTTCTTC	CASSYTRDRGQKFF
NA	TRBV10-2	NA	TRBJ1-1	TGCGCCAGCAGCGACCAGGGTTTGACTGAAGCTTTCTTT	CASSDQGLTEAFF
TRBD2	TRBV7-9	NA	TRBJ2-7	TGTGCCAGCAGCTCGGAGGAACGTAGCGGGAGTGACGAGCAGTACTTC	CASSSEERSGSDEQYF
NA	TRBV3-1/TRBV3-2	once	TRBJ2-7	TGTGCCAGCCTCCCGGGGGGCCTCTACGAGCAGTACTTC	CASLPGGLYEQYF
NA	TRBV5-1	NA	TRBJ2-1	TGCGCCAGCAGCATATTAAGCGATGAGCAGTTCTTC	CASSILSDEQFF
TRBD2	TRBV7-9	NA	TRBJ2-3	TGTGCCAGCAGCGCCCCACTAGCGGGAGCGGCAGATACGCAGTATTTT	CASSAPLAGAADTQYF
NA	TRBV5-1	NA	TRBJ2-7	TGCGCCAGCAGCTTCGGACAGAACTACGAGCAGTACTTC	CASSFGQNYEQYF
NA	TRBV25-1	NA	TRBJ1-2	TGTGCCAGCAGTGAGGTGGACAGAGACTATGGCTACACCTTC	CASSEVDRDYGYTF
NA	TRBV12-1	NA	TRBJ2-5	TGTGCCAGCAGCTTTGAGTGGGTACCGGGACTAGCGGACCAAGAGACCCAGTACTTC	CASSFEWVPGLADQETQYF
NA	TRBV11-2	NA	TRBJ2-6	TGTGCCAGCAGCTCTCTCCCTACAGGGAGCTCTGGGGCCAACGTCCTGACTTTC	CASSSLPTGSSGANVLTF
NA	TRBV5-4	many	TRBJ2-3	TGTGCCAGCAGCTTGGACGCAGGCCCCAGCACAGATACGCAGTATTTT	CASSLDAGPSTDTQYF
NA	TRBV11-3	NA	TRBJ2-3	TGTGCCAGCAGCCCACAGCCAGGATGGACAGATACGCAGTATTTT	CASSPQPGWTDTQYF
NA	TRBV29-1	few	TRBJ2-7	TGCAGCGCTGAGACAGACGAGTCCTACGAGCAGTACTTC	CSAETDESYEQYF
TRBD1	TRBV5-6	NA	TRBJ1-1	TGTGCCAGCAGCTTGTTCCCAACAGGGGAGGACACTGAAGCTTTCTTT	CASSLFPTGEDTEAFF
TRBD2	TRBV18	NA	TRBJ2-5	TGTGCCAGCTCACCAGGGGGGGAAGAGACCCAGTACTTC	CASSPGGEETQYF
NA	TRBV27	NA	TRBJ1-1	TGTGCCAGCAGTTTGAGGGGGACGGTTAACACTGAAGCTTTCTTT	CASSLRGTVNTEAFF
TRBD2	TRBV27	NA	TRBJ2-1	TGTGCCAGCAACTCACTAGCGGGAGTTGTTGAGCAGTTCTTC	CASNSLAGVVEQFF
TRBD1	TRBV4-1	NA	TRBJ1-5	TGCGCCAGCAGCCAAGATGTCGTCCAGGGGGACCAGCCCCAGCATTTT	CASSQDVVQGDQPQHF
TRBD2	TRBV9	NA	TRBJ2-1	TGTGCCAGCAGCGCGGCACCCGGGACTAGGGACTCCTACAATGAGCAGTTCTTC	CASSAAPGTRDSYNEQFF